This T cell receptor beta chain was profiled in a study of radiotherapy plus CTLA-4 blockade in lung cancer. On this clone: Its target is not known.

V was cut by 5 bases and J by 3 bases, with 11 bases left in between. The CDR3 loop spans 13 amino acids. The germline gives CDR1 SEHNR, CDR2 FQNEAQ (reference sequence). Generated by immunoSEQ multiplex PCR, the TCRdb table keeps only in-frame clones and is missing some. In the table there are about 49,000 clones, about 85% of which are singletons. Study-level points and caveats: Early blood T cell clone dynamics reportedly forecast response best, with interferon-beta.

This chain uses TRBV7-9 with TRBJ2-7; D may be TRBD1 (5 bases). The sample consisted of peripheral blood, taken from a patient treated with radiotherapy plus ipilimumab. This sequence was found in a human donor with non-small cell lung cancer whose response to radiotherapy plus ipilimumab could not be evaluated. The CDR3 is CASSQDRIYEQYF. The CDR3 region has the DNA TGTGCCAGCAGCCAAGACAGAATCTACGAGCAGTACTTC.